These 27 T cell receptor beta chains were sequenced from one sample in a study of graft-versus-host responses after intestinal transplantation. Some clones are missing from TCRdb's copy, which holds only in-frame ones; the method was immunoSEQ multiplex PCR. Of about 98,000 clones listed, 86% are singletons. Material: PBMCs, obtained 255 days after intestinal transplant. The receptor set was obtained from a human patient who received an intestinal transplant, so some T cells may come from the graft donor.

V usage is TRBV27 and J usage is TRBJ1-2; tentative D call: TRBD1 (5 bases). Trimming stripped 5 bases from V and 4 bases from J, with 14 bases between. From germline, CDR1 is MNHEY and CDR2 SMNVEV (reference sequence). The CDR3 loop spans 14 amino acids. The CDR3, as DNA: TGTGCCAGCAGTCCTGACAGAGGACTCTATGGCTACACCTTC. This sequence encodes CASSPDRGLYGYTF.

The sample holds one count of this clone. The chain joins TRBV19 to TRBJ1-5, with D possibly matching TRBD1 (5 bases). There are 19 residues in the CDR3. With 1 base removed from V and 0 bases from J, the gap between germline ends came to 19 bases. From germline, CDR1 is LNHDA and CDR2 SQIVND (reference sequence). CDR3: CASSIVVQELAYSNQPQHF. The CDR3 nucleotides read TGTGCCAGTAGTATAGTAGTACAGGAGTTGGCCTATAGCAATCAGCCCCAGCATTTT.

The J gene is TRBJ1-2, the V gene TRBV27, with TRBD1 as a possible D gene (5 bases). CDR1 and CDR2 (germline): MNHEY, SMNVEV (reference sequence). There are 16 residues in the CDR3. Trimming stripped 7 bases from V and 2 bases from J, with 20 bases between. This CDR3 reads CASTDTRGLLNYGYTF. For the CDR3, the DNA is TGTGCCAGCACTGACACCCGGGGACTTCTAAACTATGGCTACACCTTC.

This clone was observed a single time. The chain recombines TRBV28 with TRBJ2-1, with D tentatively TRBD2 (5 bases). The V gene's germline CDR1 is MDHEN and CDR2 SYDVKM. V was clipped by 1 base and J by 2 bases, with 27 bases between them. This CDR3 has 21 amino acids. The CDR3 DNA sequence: TGTGCCAGCAGTTTATTCTGCCTCTCTTGTGGAGGACCCTATACCTACAATGAGCAGTTCTTC. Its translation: CASSLFCLSCGGPYTYNEQFF. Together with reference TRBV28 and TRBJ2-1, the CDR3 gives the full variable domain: DVKVTQSSRYLVKRTGEKVFLECVQDMDHENMFWYRQDPGLGLRLIYFSYDVKMKEKGDIPEGYSVSREKKERFSLILESASTNQTSMYLCASSLFCLSCGGPYTYNEQFFGPGTRLTVL.

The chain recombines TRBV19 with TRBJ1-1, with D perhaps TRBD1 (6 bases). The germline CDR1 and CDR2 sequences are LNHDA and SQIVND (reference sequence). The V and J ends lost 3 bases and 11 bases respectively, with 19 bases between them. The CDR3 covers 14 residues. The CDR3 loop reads CASSMGGALHGAFF. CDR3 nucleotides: TGTGCCAGTAGTATGGGGGGCGCCCTCCACGGGGCTTTCTTT.

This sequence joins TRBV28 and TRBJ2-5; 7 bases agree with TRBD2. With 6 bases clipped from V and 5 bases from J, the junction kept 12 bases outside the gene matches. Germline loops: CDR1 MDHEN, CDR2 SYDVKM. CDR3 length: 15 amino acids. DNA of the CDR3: TGTGCCAGCAGCGGAGGAGTGCGGGAGCTGGAGACCCAGTACTTC. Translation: CASSGGVRELETQYF. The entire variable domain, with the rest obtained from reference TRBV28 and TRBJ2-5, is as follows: DVKVTQSSRYLVKRTGEKVFLECVQDMDHENMFWYRQDPGLGLRLIYFSYDVKMKEKGDIPEGYSVSREKKERFSLILESASTNQTSMYLCASSGGVRELETQYFGPGTRLLVL.

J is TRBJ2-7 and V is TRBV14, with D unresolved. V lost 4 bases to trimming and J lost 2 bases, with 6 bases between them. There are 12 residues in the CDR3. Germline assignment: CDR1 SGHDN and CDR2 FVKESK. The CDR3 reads CASSPRPYEQYF. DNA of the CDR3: TGTGCCAGCAGCCCCCGGCCCTACGAGCAGTACTTC. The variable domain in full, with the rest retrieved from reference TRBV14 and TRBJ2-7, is EAGVTQFPSHSVIEKGQTVTLRCDPISGHDNLYWYRRVMGKEIKFLLHFVKESKQDESGMPNNRFLAERTGGTYSTLKVQPAELEDSGVYFCASSPRPYEQYFGPGTRLTVT.

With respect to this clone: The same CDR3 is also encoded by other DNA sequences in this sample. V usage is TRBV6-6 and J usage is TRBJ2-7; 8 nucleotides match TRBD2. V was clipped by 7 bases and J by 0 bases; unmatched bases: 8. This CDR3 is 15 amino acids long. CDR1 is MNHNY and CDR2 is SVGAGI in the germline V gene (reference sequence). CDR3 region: CASTNRGGSSYEQYF. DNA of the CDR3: TGTGCCAGCACAAACCGGGGGGGGAGCTCCTACGAGCAGTACTTC.

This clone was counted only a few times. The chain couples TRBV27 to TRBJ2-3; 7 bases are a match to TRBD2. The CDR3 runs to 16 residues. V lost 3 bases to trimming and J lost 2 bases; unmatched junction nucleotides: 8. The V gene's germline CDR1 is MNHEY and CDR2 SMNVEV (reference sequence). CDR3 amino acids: CASSFLPRGYTDTQYF. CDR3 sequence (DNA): TGTGCCAGCAGTTTCCTACCGCGGGGGTACACAGATACGCAGTATTTT.

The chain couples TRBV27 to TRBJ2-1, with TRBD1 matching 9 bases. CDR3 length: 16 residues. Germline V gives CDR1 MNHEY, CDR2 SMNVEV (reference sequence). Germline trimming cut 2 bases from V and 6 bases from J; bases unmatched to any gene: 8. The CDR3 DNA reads TGTGCCAGCAGTTTAGTCGGGACAGGGTGGGGCAATGAGCAGTTCTTC. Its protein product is CASSLVGTGWGNEQFF.

CDR3 amino acids: CASRGDGNQPQHF. The DNA of the CDR3 is TGTGCCAGCAGAGGGGACGGCAATCAGCCCCAGCATTTT. V usage is TRBV2 and J usage is TRBJ1-5; a possible D gene is TRBD1 (5 bases). Trimming left V 6 bases short and J 2 bases short, with 8 bases between. This CDR3 has 13 amino acids. Germline CDR1 and CDR2: SNHLY and FYNNEI.

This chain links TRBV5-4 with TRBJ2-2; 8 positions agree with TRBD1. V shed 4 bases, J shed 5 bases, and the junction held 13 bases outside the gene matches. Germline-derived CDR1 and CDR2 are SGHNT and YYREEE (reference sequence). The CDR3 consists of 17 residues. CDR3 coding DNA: TGTGCCAGCAGCCCGCAGGGGGCGCGTACATCTACCGGGGAGCTGTTTTTT. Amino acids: CASSPQGARTSTGELFF. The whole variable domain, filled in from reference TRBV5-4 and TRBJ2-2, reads ETGVTQSPTHLIKTRGQQVTLRCSSQSGHNTVSWYQQALGQGPQFIFQYYREEENGRGNFPPRFSGLQFPNYSSELNVNALELDDSALYLCASSPQGARTSTGELFFGEGSRLTVL.

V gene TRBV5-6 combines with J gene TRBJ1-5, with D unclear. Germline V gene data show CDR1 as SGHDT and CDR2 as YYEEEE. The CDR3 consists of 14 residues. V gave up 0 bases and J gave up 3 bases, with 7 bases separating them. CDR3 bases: TGTGCCAGCAGCTTGGTCGGTTCCAATCAGCCCCAGCATTTT. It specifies CASSLVGSNQPQHF.

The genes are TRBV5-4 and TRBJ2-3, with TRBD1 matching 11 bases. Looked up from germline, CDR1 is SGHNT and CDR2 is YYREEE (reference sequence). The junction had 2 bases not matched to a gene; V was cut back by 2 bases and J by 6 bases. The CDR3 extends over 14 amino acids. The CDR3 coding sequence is TGTGCCAGCAGCTTCGGGGACAGGGGGGATACGCAGTATTTT. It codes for CASSFGDRGDTQYF.

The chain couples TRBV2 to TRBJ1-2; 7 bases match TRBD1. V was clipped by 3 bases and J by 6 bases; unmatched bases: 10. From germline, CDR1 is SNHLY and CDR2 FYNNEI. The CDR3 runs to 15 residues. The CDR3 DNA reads TGTGCCAGCAGTGAGGGGGGACAGAACCTCAATGGCTACACCTTC. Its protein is CASSEGGQNLNGYTF.

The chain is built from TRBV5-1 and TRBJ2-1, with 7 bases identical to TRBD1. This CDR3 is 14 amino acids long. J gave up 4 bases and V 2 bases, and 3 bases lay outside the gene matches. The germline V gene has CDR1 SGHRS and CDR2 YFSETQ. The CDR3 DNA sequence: TGCGCCAGCAGCTTTGACAGGGAATACAATGAGCAGTTCTTC. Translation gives CASSFDREYNEQFF.

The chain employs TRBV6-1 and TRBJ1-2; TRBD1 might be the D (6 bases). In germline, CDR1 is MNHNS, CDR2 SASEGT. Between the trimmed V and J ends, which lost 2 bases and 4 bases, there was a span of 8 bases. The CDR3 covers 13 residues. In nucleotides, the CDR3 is TGTGCCAGCAGTGAACAGGGGCCCTATGGCTACACCTTC. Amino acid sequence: CASSEQGPYGYTF.

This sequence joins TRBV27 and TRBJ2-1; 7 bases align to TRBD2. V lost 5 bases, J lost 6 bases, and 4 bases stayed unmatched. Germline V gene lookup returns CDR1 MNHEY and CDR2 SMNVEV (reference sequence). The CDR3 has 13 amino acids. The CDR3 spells CASSPRLANEQFF. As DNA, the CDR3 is TGTGCCAGCAGTCCGCGACTAGCCAATGAGCAGTTCTTC.

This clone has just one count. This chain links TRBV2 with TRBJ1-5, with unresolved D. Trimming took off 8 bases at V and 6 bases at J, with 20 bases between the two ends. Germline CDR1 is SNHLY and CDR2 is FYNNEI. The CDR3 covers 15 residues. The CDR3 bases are TGTGCCAGCGGAAACCGGGAGGGTGGGAGTCAGCCCCAGCATTTT. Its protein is CASGNREGGSQPQHF.

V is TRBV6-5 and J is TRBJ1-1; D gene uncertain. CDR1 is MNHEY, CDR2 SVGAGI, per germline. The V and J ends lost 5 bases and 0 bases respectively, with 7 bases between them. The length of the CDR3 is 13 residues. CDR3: CASSPYMNTEAFF. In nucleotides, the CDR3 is TGTGCCAGCAGTCCCTACATGAACACTGAAGCTTTCTTT.

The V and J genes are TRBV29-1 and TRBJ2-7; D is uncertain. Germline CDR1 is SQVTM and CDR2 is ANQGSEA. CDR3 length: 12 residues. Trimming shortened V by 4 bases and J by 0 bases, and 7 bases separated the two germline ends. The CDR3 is CSVVSSSYEQYF. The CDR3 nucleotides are TGCAGCGTTGTATCAAGCTCCTACGAGCAGTACTTC.

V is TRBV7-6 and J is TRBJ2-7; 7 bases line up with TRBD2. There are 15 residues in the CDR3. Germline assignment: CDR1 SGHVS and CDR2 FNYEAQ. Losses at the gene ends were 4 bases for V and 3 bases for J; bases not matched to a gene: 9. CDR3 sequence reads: CASSWESGESYEQYF. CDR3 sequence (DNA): TGTGCCAGCAGCTGGGAAAGCGGGGAGAGCTACGAGCAGTACTTC.

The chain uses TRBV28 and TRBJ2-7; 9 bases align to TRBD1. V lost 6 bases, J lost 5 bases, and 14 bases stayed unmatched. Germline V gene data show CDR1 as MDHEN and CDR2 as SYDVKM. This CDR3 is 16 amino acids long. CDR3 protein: CASSMGGGTGSHEQYF. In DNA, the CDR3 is TGTGCCAGCAGCATGGGAGGTGGGACAGGGTCCCACGAGCAGTACTTC. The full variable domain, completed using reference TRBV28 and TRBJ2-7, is DVKVTQSSRYLVKRTGEKVFLECVQDMDHENMFWYRQDPGLGLRLIYFSYDVKMKEKGDIPEGYSVSREKKERFSLILESASTNQTSMYLCASSMGGGTGSHEQYFGPGTRLTVT.

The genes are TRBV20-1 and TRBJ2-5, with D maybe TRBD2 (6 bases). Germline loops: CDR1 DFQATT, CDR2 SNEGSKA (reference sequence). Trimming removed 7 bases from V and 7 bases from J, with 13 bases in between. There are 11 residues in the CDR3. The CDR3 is CSVNPGGTQYF. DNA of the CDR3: TGCAGTGTTAACCCCGGGGGGACCCAGTACTTC.

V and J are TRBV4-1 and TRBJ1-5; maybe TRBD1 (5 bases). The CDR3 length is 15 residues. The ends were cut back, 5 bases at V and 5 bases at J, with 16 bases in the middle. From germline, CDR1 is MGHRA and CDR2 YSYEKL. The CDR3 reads CASSSDIVGDQPQHF. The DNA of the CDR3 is TGCGCCAGCAGCTCGGACATCGTTGGAGATCAGCCCCAGCATTTT.

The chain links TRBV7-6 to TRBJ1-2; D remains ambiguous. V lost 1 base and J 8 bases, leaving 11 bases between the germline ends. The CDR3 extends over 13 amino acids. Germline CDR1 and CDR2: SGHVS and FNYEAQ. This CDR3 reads CASSLEVATGYTF. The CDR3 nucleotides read TGTGCCAGCAGCTTAGAGGTAGCTACGGGCTACACCTTC.

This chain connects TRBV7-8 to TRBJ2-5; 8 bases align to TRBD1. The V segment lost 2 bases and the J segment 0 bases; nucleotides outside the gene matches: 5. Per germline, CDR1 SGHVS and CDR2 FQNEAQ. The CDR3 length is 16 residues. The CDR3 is CASSLRQGLYQETQYF. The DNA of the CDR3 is TGTGCCAGCAGCTTAAGACAGGGGTTGTACCAAGAGACCCAGTACTTC.